The 13 T cell receptor beta chains below were found in one sample sequenced in a study of blood T cell repertoires in COVID-19. This table comes from immunoSEQ multiplex PCR, and its TCRdb copy is limited to in-frame clones, with some not included. The repertoire includes roughly 180,000 clones, about 80% of them detected once, and about 7% sits in the top ten. The source material was peripheral blood. The receptor set was obtained from a human donor in a cohort sampled during active COVID-19.

The CDR3, as DNA: TGTGCCAGCAGCTTACAGGGCCCGTCAGGTTCACCCCTCCACTTT. This translates into CASSLQGPSGSPLHF. The rearrangement uses TRBV13 and TRBJ1-6, with D tentatively TRBD1 (5 bases). The CDR3 spans 15 residues. The V end was cut by 2 bases, the J end by 9 bases, with 14 bases between. Germline V lookup: CDR1 PRHDT, CDR2 FYEKMQ (reference sequence).

The chain recombines TRBV7-9 with TRBJ2-2; unclear D gene. In germline, CDR1 is SEHNR, CDR2 FQNEAQ (reference sequence). The CDR3 runs 15 residues. V was pared by 2 bases and J by 1 base, with 8 bases between. The CDR3, as DNA: TGTGCCAGCAGCTTAAAGTCCAGGAACACCGGGGAGCTGTTTTTT. Translating it yields CASSLKSRNTGELFF.

This sequence joins TRBV2 and TRBJ2-2; TRBD2 matches at 9 bases. Germline V gene lookup returns CDR1 SNHLY and CDR2 FYNNEI. After removal of 7 bases from V and 6 bases from J, the junction contained 9 bases not matched to a gene. The CDR3 sequence is 15 residues long. The CDR3 protein is CASKAGGQFPGELFF. The CDR3 nucleotides read TGTGCCAGCAAAGCGGGAGGACAGTTCCCCGGGGAGCTGTTTTTT.

The chain employs TRBV7-9 and TRBJ1-2, with D possibly being TRBD1 (5 bases). Germline loops: CDR1 SEHNR, CDR2 FQNEAQ (reference sequence). This CDR3 has 14 amino acids. The V gene lost 1 base and the J gene lost 2 bases, with 8 bases spanning the gap. The DNA of the CDR3 is TGTGCCAGCAGCTTAGGGGGCGGAAACTATGGCTACACCTTC. Encoded protein: CASSLGGGNYGYTF.

The rearrangement joins TRBV6-5 to TRBJ1-1; D is possibly TRBD1 (6 bases). V was shortened by 6 bases and J by 1 base, with 12 bases between the two germline ends. CDR1 and CDR2 (germline): MNHEY, SVGAGI. The CDR3 runs to 14 residues. This chain's CDR3 is CASRTGTPNTEAFF. The CDR3 DNA sequence: TGTGCCAGCAGGACCGGGACACCGAACACTGAAGCTTTCTTT.

The J gene is TRBJ1-4, the V gene TRBV5-1; D ambiguous. Trimming cost V 0 bases and J 7 bases, with 10 bases left between them. CDR1 is SGHRS and CDR2 is YFSETQ in the germline V gene. The CDR3 has 14 amino acids. Here the CDR3 reads CASSLEGRGEKLFF. In DNA, the CDR3 is TGCGCCAGCAGCTTGGAAGGGCGGGGTGAAAAACTGTTTTTT.

This chain connects TRBV15 to TRBJ2-1; 7 bases line up with TRBD1. J gave up 10 bases and V 3 bases, and 3 bases lay outside the gene matches. Germline CDR1 LNHNV, CDR2 YYDKDF (reference sequence). This CDR3 region has 12 residues. CDR3 in DNA: TGTGCCACCAGCAGGGGACAGCTGGAGCAGTTCTTC. It specifies CATSRGQLEQFF.

The rearrangement links TRBV6-5 to TRBJ2-1, with 9 positions matching TRBD2. The V and J ends lost 8 bases and 5 bases, in that order; junction bases with no gene match: 7. CDR1 is MNHEY and CDR2 is SVGAGI in the germline V gene. The CDR3 consists of 14 residues. CDR3 in DNA: TGTGCCAGCGGAACGCGGGGGGGAAACAATGAGCAGTTCTTC. Residues: CASGTRGGNNEQFF.

On this clone: Within the sample, other DNA sequences also encode this same CDR3. The chain uses TRBV5-5 and TRBJ2-7, with 7 bases matching TRBD1. V shed 3 bases and J 7 bases; nucleotides not matched to a gene: 4. CDR1 is SGHKS, CDR2 YYEKEE, per germline (reference sequence). The CDR3 runs 12 residues. This CDR3 reads CASSWTGEEQYF. The CDR3 region has the DNA TGTGCCAGCAGCTGGACAGGTGAGGAGCAGTACTTC.

This clone occurred once. This chain connects TRBV29-1 to TRBJ1-2; D unresolved. This CDR3 region has 12 residues. V was clipped by 4 bases and J by 2 bases, with 8 bases between them. CDR1 SQVTM and CDR2 ANQGSEA come from the germline V gene. The CDR3 DNA follows: TGCAGCGTTGGAGGGCCCAACTATGGCTACACCTTC. It specifies CSVGGPNYGYTF. Full variable domain (remainder filled in from reference TRBV29-1 and TRBJ1-2): SAVISQKPSRDICQRGTSLTIQCQVDSQVTMMFWYRQQPGQSLTLIATANQGSEATYESGFVIDKFPISRPNLTFSTLTVSNMSPEDSSIYLCSVGGPNYGYTFGSGTRLTVV.

This clone was counted once. This rearrangement joins TRBV19 to TRBJ1-1; no definite D call. Per germline, CDR1 LNHDA and CDR2 SQIVND (reference sequence). CDR3 length equals 13 residues. V lost 7 bases and J 4 bases, leaving 13 bases between the germline ends. CDR3 DNA: TGTGCCAGTACCCCCCGGGGATCCACTGAAGCTTTCTTT. Its translation: CASTPRGSTEAFF.

The chain combines TRBV5-6 with TRBJ2-3; TRBD2 agrees at 15 bases. J gave up 7 bases and V 4 bases, and 4 bases lay outside the gene matches. The length of the CDR3 is 15 residues. Per the germline V gene, CDR1 is SGHDT and CDR2 is YYEEEE. The CDR3 reads CASSRGTSGGNTQYF. The CDR3 nucleotides are TGTGCCAGCAGCCGTGGGACTAGCGGGGGGAATACGCAGTATTTT. The entire variable domain, with the rest obtained from reference TRBV5-6 and TRBJ2-3, is as follows: DAGVTQSPTHLIKTRGQQVTLRCSPKSGHDTVSWYQQALGQGPQFIFQYYEEEERQRGNFPDRFSGHQFPNYSSELNVNALLLGDSALYLCASSRGTSGGNTQYFGPGTRLTVL.

This sequence joins TRBV18 and TRBJ1-6, with TRBD1 identical over 9 bases. V shed 4 bases, J shed 10 bases, and the junction held 5 bases outside the gene matches. Germline values: CDR1 KGHSH, CDR2 LQKENI. The CDR3 totals 14 residues. Written as DNA, the CDR3 is TGTGCCAGCTCACTAGACAGGGGGGAATCACCCCTCCACTTT. Amino acids: CASSLDRGESPLHF.